A selection of T cell receptor beta chains follows, all from one sample in a study of beta chain features in type 1 diabetes. Libraries were prepared by immunoSEQ multiplex PCR; TCRdb keeps only in-frame clonotypes and omits some of them. The data show about 170,000 clones, approximately 7.8% seen once. Sequencing was done on a sample of central memory CD4+ T cells from blood. These TCRs come from a woman aged 40 to 55 with type 1 diabetes. CDR3s include the opening cysteine and the closing phenylalanine or tryptophan. The order of the fields is J gene, clone size, D gene, V gene, CDR3 protein, CDR3 DNA. A D gene is named only where the DNA matches it firmly. Expanded clones get a size class; other rows say once, few or many, or leave the size out.

TRBJ2-5,.,.,TRBV18,CASSQSIGGTGETQYF,TGTGCCAGCTCTCAGTCGATCGGGGGGACAGGAGAGACCCAGTACTTC
TRBJ1-6,few,TRBD1,TRBV28,CASSGTAPTYNSPLHF,TGTGCCAGCAGTGGGACAGCACCTACCTATAATTCACCCCTCCACTTT
TRBJ2-7,.,TRBD1,TRBV9,CASSVTTGLLYEQYF,TGTGCCAGCAGCGTCACGACAGGGCTCCTATACGAGCAGTACTTC
TRBJ2-2,.,TRBD1,TRBV30,CAWRYRDRAAGELFF,TGTGCCTGGAGGTACCGGGACAGGGCGGCCGGGGAGCTGTTTTTT
TRBJ1-2,few,TRBD1,TRBV2,CASSTLGQPYGYTF,TGTGCCAGCAGCACCCTGGGACAGCCCTATGGCTACACCTTC
TRBJ1-1,.,.,TRBV5-4,CASSLGGEGRTEAFF,TGTGCCAGCAGCTTGGGTGGGGAGGGACGTACTGAAGCTTTCTTT
TRBJ1-1,.,TRBD1,TRBV6-6,CASRQTGRDTEAFF,TGTGCCAGCAGACAGACAGGGCGCGACACTGAAGCTTTCTTT
TRBJ1-3,few,.,TRBV7-2,CASSSKVGGSGNTIYF,TGTGCCAGCAGCTCCAAAGTCGGCGGCTCTGGAAACACCATATATTTT
TRBJ2-5,.,TRBD1,TRBV5-1,CASSFQGDEGETQYF,TGCGCCAGCAGTTTTCAGGGGGATGAGGGGGAGACCCAGTACTTC
TRBJ2-3,few,.,TRBV5-1,CASSLGSGGRDTQYF,TGCGCCAGCAGCTTGGGTAGCGGAGGGCGGGATACGCAGTATTTT
TRBJ2-2,.,.,TRBV19,CASSEGWQANTGELFF,TGTGCCAGTAGCGAGGGCTGGCAGGCGAACACCGGGGAGCTGTTTTTT
TRBJ1-1,.,.,TRBV5-1,CASSLWSGQQAFF,TGCGCCAGCAGCTTATGGTCCGGACAGCAAGCTTTCTTT
TRBJ2-1,few,TRBD2,TRBV5-6,CASSRLAGEDEQFF,TGTGCCAGCAGCCGACTAGCGGGAGAGGATGAGCAGTTCTTC
TRBJ2-5,few,TRBD1,TRBV28,CASSFRDRGLKTQYF,TGTGCCAGCAGTTTCCGGGACAGGGGATTGAAGACCCAGTACTTC
TRBJ2-7,few,TRBD1,TRBV7-3,CASGGTGKFYEQYF,TGTGCCAGTGGCGGGACAGGGAAATTCTACGAGCAGTACTTC
TRBJ2-1,few,.,TRBV6-6,CASSYGRRHRDEQFF,TGTGCCAGCAGTTACGGGCGAAGGCACAGGGACGAGCAGTTCTTC
TRBJ2-2,.,.,TRBV2,CASGTSNTGELFF,TGTGCCAGCGGGACATCGAACACCGGGGAGCTGTTTTTT
TRBJ2-1,.,TRBD2,TRBV7-3,CASSLVLVAGEGGEQFF,TGTGCCAGCAGCTTAGTTTTGGTAGCGGGAGAGGGAGGTGAGCAGTTCTTC
TRBJ2-2,few,.,TRBV5-1,CASSLGTLNTGELFF,TGCGCCAGCAGCTTGGGGACACTGAACACCGGGGAGCTGTTTTTT
TRBJ2-7,.,.,TRBV19,CASSRPGAVREQYF,TGTGCCAGTAGCCGTCCGGGAGCGGTACGCGAGCAGTACTTC
TRBJ2-1,few,.,TRBV7-3,CASSLGEVSSYNEQFF,TGTGCCAGCAGCTTAGGGGAGGTTAGCTCCTACAATGAGCAGTTCTTC
TRBJ2-1,.,TRBD2,TRBV6-5,CASSTGTSDREQFF,TGTGCCAGCAGTACCGGGACTAGCGATCGGGAGCAGTTCTTC
TRBJ1-2,few,.,TRBV19,CASSPQGQGGYTF,TGTGCCAGTAGTCCTCAGGGGCAGGGTGGCTACACCTTC
TRBJ1-1,.,.,TRBV4-2,CASSSGTRVEAFF,TGTGCCAGCAGCTCCGGGACACGGGTTGAAGCTTTCTTT
TRBJ1-1,.,TRBD1,TRBV7-9,CASSHQTGATEAFF,TGTGCCAGCAGCCACCAGACAGGGGCCACTGAAGCTTTCTTT
TRBJ1-2,.,.,TRBV2,CASSRGGYGYTF,TGTGCCAGCAGTCGAGGAGGCTATGGCTACACCTTC
TRBJ1-1,.,.,TRBV28,CASSDISIRAFF,TGTGCCAGCAGTGACATCAGTATTCGAGCTTTCTTT
TRBJ1-2,few,.,TRBV7-2,CASSPPNGQRSYGYTF,TGTGCCAGCAGCCCCCCCAACGGGCAGCGGTCCTATGGCTACACCTTC
TRBJ2-7,few,.,TRBV14,CASSQESVAVYEQYF,TGTGCCAGCAGCCAAGAGTCCGTGGCTGTCTACGAGCAGTACTTC
TRBJ2-5,many,TRBD2,TRBV7-2,CASSLGLAGTETQYF,TGTGCCAGCAGCTTAGGACTAGCGGGAACAGAGACCCAGTACTTC
TRBJ2-7,few,.,TRBV11-1,CASSLGSGDYEQYF,TGTGCCAGCAGCTTGGGATCGGGAGACTACGAGCAGTACTTC
TRBJ2-1,.,TRBD2,TRBV28,CASSSPGTSGNDEQFF,TGTGCCAGCAGTTCTCCTGGGACTAGCGGGAACGATGAGCAGTTCTTC
TRBJ1-6,.,TRBD1,TRBV27,CASSFTGGTGNNSPLHF,TGTGCCAGCAGTTTTACCGGGGGGACAGGGAATAATTCACCCCTCCACTTT
TRBJ2-1,.,.,TRBV9,CASSVASYNEQFF,TGTGCCAGCAGCGTAGCCAGCTACAATGAGCAGTTCTTC
TRBJ1-5,.,.,TRBV27,CASSFGGNQPQHF,TGTGCCAGCAGTTTTGGAGGGAACCAGCCCCAGCATTTT
TRBJ1-6,.,.,TRBV11-3,CASSLDAGNSPLHF,TGTGCCAGCAGCTTAGATGCGGGGAATTCACCCCTCCACTTT
TRBJ2-7,.,.,TRBV4-2,CASSLRQAGATYEQYF,TGTGCCAGCAGTCTCCGTCAGGCTGGGGCAACCTACGAGCAGTACTTC
TRBJ2-5,many,TRBD2,TRBV7-2,CASSHSSGGAGTQYF,TGTGCCAGCAGCCATTCTAGCGGGGGGGCTGGGACCCAGTACTTC
TRBJ1-2,few,.,TRBV29-1,CSVGDGRDLKDYGYTF,TGCAGCGTTGGGGACGGGAGGGACCTCAAGGACTATGGCTACACCTTC
TRBJ2-7,.,.,TRBV6-6,CASSYAYEQYF,TGTGCCAGCAGTTACGCGTACGAGCAGTACTTC
TRBJ2-7,.,TRBD1,TRBV18,CASSRDRANEQYF,TGTGCCAGCTCACGGGACAGGGCCAACGAGCAGTACTTC
TRBJ1-2,few,TRBD1,TRBV7-6,CASSSDAGGNGYTF,TGTGCCAGCAGCTCCGACGCAGGGGGTAATGGCTACACCTTC
TRBJ1-1,many,.,TRBV7-3,CASSSQGDTEAFF,TGTGCCAGCAGCTCCCAGGGTGACACTGAAGCTTTCTTT
TRBJ2-2,.,.,TRBV5-1,CASSPGTLYTGELFF,TGCGCCAGCAGCCCCGGGACTCTGTACACCGGGGAGCTGTTTTTT
TRBJ2-7,.,.,TRBV7-6,CASSFGPAYEQYF,TGTGCCAGCAGCTTTGGGCCCGCCTACGAGCAGTACTTC
TRBJ1-3,few,.,TRBV29-1,CSVLAFSGNTIYF,TGCAGCGTTTTGGCCTTCTCTGGAAACACCATATATTTT
TRBJ1-4,.,TRBD1,TRBV27,CASKGPDRGKLFF,TGTGCCAGCAAGGGGCCGGACAGGGGAAAACTGTTTTTT
TRBJ2-1,many,TRBD1,TRBV7-9,CASSSKSGGAVHEQFF,TGTGCCAGCAGCTCCAAGTCAGGGGGCGCAGTCCATGAGCAGTTCTTC
TRBJ1-3,few,TRBD1,TRBV28,CASSFQGQGSGNTIYF,TGTGCCAGCAGTTTCCAGGGACAGGGCTCTGGAAACACCATATATTTT
TRBJ2-3,.,TRBD2,TRBV7-2,CASSLTSGLRDTQYF,TGTGCCAGCAGCTTGACTAGCGGGTTGAGAGATACGCAGTATTTT
TRBJ2-2,.,.,TRBV18,CASSPDRWIGELFF,TGTGCCAGCTCACCAGACAGGTGGATCGGGGAGCTGTTTTTT
TRBJ2-5,.,TRBD2,TRBV19,CASSTRLAGGQETQYF,TGTGCCAGTAGTACCAGACTAGCGGGGGGACAAGAGACCCAGTACTTC
TRBJ1-1,.,TRBD1,TRBV7-9,CASSLGRTGRLMNTEAFF,TGTGCCAGCAGCTTAGGTCGGACAGGGCGCCTCATGAACACTGAAGCTTTCTTT
TRBJ2-7,.,.,TRBV2,CASRQGMGHGEQYF,TGTGCCAGCAGACAGGGTATGGGGCATGGCGAGCAGTACTTC
TRBJ2-2,.,TRBD1,TRBV19,CASRRDSLTGELFF,TGTGCCAGTAGGAGGGACAGTCTCACCGGGGAGCTGTTTTTT